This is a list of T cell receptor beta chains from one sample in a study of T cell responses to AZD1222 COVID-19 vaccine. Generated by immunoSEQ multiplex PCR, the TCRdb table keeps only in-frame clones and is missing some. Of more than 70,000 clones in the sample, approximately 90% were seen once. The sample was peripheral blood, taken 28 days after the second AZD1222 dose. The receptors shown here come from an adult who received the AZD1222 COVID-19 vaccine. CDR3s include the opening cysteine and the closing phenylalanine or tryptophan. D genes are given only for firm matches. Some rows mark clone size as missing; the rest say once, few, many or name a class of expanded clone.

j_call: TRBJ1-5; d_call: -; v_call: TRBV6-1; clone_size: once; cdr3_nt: TGTGCCAGCAGTGATCGACCAAATCAGCCCCAGCATTTT; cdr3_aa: CASSDRPNQPQHF
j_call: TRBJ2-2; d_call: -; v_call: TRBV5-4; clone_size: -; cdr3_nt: TGTGCCAGCAGCTTGTTACAGGGCGGCACCGGGGAGCTGTTTTTT; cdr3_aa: CASSLLQGGTGELFF
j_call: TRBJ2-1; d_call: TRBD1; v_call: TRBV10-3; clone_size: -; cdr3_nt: TGTGCCATCAGCGCCCCGGGACAGGGGTCGGGTGAGCAGTTCTTC; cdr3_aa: CAISAPGQGSGEQFF
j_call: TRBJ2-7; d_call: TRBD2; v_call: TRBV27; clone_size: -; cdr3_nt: TGTGCCAGCAGTTCTGGGGGACTAGCGGGCGCCAATGGCGTCTTC; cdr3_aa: CASSSGGLAGANGVF
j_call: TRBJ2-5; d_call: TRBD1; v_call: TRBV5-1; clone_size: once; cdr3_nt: TGCGCCAGCAGCAATCCGGGACAGGGGGAAGAGACCCAGTACTTC; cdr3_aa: CASSNPGQGEETQYF
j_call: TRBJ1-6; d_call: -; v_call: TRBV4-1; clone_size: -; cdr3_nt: TGCGCCAGCAGCCAAGATCAGGGACACTATAATTCACCCCTCCACTTT; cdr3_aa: CASSQDQGHYNSPLHF
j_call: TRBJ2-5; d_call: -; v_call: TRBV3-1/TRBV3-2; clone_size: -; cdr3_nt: TGTGCCAGCAGCCCGAGGGGAGAGACCCAGTACTTC; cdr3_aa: CASSPRGETQYF
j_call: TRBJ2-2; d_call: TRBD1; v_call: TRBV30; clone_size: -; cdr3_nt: TGTGCCTGGAGTGCATGGACAGGGAACAACGGGGAGCTGTTTTTT; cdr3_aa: CAWSAWTGNNGELFF
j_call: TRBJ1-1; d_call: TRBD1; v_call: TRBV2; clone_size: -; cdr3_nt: TGTGCCAGCAGGGTTCAAGGGGGCGCGGTCACTGAAGCTTTCTTT; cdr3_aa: CASRVQGGAVTEAFF
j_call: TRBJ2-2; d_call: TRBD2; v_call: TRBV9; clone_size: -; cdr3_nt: TGTGCCAGCAGCGCTAGCGGGGTAAACACCGGGGAGCTGTTTTTT; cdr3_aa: CASSASGVNTGELFF
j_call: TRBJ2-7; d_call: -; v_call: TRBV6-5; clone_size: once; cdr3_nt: TGTGCCAGCAGTAGGGACCCCTCCTACGAGCAGTACTTC; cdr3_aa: CASSRDPSYEQYF
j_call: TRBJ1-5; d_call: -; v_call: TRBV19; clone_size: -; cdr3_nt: TGTGCCAGTAGTTCTCCCTTGGGACATCCAAGCAATCAGCCCCAGCATTTT; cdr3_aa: CASSSPLGHPSNQPQHF
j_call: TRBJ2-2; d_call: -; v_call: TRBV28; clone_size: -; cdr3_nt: TGTGCCAGCAGTTTACTGGTGAACACCGGGGAGCTGTTTTTT; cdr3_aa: CASSLLVNTGELFF
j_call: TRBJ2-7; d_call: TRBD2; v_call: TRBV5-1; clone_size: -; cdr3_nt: TGCGCCAGCAGCTTACTAGCGGGAATGGTCTACGAGCAGTACTTC; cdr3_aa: CASSLLAGMVYEQYF
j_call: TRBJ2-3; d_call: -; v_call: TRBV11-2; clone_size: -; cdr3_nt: TGTGCCAGCAGCTTAGGGGGGACGCATGGGGCAGATACGCAGTATTTT; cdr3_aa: CASSLGGTHGADTQYF
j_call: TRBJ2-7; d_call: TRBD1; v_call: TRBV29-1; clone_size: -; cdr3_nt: TGCAGCGTTGAACCTTTCTGGGACAGGAACTACGAGCAGTACTTC; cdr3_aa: CSVEPFWDRNYEQYF
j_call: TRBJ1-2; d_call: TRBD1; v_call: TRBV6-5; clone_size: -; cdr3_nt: TGTGCCAGCAGTTACTCGGACAGGGGTTCTAGTTATGGCTACACCTTC; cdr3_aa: CASSYSDRGSSYGYTF
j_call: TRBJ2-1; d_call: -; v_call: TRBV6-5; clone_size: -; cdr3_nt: TGTGCCAGCAGTTACACTACAGGACTTAACAATGAGCAGTTCTTC; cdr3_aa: CASSYTTGLNNEQFF
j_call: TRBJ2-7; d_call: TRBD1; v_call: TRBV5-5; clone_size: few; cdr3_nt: TGTGCCAGCAGCAAGGGACAGGAGATCGACGAGCAGTACTTC; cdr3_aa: CASSKGQEIDEQYF
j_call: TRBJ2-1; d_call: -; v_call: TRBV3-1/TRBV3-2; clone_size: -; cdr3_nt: TGTGCCAGCAGCCAGGAACGGGTGGGTGAGCAGTTCTTC; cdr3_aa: CASSQERVGEQFF
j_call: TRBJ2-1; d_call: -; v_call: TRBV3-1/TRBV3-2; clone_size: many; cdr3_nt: TGTGCCAGCGAGCGGAGGGGCCTCTACAATGAGCAGTTCTTC; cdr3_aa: CASERRGLYNEQFF
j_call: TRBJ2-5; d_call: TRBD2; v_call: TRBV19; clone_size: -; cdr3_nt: TGTGCCAGTATATCGTCATTAGCGGGAGAAGAGACCCAGTACTTC; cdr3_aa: CASISSLAGEETQYF
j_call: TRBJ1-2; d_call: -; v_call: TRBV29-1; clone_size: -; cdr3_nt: TGCAGCGTTGTACCCCTTACCAGGAACTATGGCTACACCTTC; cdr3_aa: CSVVPLTRNYGYTF
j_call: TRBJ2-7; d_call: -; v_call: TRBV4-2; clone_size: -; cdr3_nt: TGTGCCAGCAGCCAAACTAGTGCGATGAGGTACGAGCAGTACTTC; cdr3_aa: CASSQTSAMRYEQYF
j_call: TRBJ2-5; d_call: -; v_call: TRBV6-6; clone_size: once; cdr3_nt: TGTGCCAGCAGTTACGATGGCGGCCAAGAGACCCAGTACTTC; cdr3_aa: CASSYDGGQETQYF